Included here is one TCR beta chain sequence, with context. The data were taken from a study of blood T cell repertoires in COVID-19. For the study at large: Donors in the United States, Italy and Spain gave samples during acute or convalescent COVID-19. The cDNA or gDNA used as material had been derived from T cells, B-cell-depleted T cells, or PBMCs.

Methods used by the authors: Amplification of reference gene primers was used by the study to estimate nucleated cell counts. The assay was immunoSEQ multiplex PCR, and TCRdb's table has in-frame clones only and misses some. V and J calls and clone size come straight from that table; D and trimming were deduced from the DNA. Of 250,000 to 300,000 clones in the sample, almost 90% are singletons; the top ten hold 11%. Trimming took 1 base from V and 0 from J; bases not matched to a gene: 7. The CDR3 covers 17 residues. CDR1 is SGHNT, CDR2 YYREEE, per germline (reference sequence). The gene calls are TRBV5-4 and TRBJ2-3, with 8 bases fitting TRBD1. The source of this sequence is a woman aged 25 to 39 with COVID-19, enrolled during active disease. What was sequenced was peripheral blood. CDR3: CASSLNRGTTSTDTQYF. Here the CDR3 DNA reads TGTGCCAGCAGCTTGAACAGGGGGACCACTAGCACAGATACGCAGTATTTT.